This entry lists 10 T cell receptor beta chains sequenced from one sample in a study of blood T cell repertoires in COVID-19. Produced via immunoSEQ multiplex PCR; TCRdb's table is partial and in-frame only. The sample has under 200,000 clones, around 88% seen once. The sequenced sample was PBMCs or T cells enriched from blood (not recorded which). All receptors come from a man aged 35 to 55 with acute COVID-19.

The CDR3 loop reads CASSSLTVYGYTF. The CDR3 region has the DNA TGTGCCAGCAGTTCCCTTACAGTCTATGGCTACACCTTC. The V gene is TRBV28, the J gene TRBJ1-2, with D unclear. V was cut by 4 bases and J by 4 bases, with 10 bases left in between. Germline V gene lookup returns CDR1 MDHEN and CDR2 SYDVKM. This CDR3 is built from 13 residues.

The V call is TRBV6-5, the J call TRBJ2-1, with D unclear. Trimming took off 0 bases at V and 4 bases at J, with 10 bases between the two ends. The CDR3 length is 15 residues. Germline V gene lookup returns CDR1 MNHEY and CDR2 SVGAGI. CDR3 sequence reads: CASSYSFRDYNEQFF. The CDR3, as DNA: TGTGCCAGCAGTTACTCGTTTAGAGATTACAATGAGCAGTTCTTC.

The gene calls are TRBV6-1 and TRBJ2-7; 10 nucleotides line up with TRBD2. Per germline, CDR1 MNHNS and CDR2 SASEGT. V gave up 0 bases and J gave up 2 bases; unmatched junction bases: 1. The CDR3 runs to 15 residues. The CDR3 reads CASSEAAGGPYEQYF. For the CDR3, the DNA is TGTGCCAGCAGTGAAGCAGCGGGAGGGCCCTACGAGCAGTACTTC.

The V call is TRBV9, the J call TRBJ2-3, with a tentative D call TRBD2 (5 bases). Germline V CDR1 and CDR2: SGDLS, YYNGEE. V dropped 5 bases and J dropped 3 bases, with 13 bases sitting between them. The CDR3 covers 14 residues. Here the CDR3 DNA reads TGTGCCAGCAGTGGCGGGCCTGGGACAGATACGCAGTATTTT. Translating gives CASSGGPGTDTQYF.

This clone appeared once. The V and J genes are TRBV7-2 and TRBJ2-5, with 11 bases lining up with TRBD2. V was clipped by 3 bases and J by 3 bases; unmatched bases: 3. Germline CDR1 and CDR2: SGHTA and FQGNSA. The CDR3 is 15 amino acids. DNA for the CDR3: TGTGCCAGCAGCTTGGTAGCGGGAGGGAAAGAGACCCAGTACTTC. Amino acid sequence: CASSLVAGGKETQYF.

The CDR3 bases are TGTGCCAGTAAAAGTTCGGGACTCCCATCCGGGGAGCTGTTTTTT. It yields the protein CASKSSGLPSGELFF. The rearrangement links TRBV19 to TRBJ2-2; TRBD2 might be the D (6 bases). This CDR3 contains 15 residues. Germline V CDR1 and CDR2: LNHDA, SQIVND (reference sequence). Trimming shortened V by 7 bases and J by 6 bases, and 18 bases separated the two germline ends.

The chain has TRBV5-1 and TRBJ2-7, with a tentative D call TRBD1 (7 bases). Per the germline V gene, CDR1 is SGHRS and CDR2 is YFSETQ. The CDR3 has 16 amino acids. Trimming shortened V by 0 bases and J by 3 bases, and 16 bases separated the two germline ends. CDR3 residues: CASSLAPGQGGYEQYF. The CDR3 bases are TGCGCCAGCAGCTTGGCCCCGGGGCAGGGGGGCTACGAGCAGTACTTC.

V and J are TRBV7-9 and TRBJ1-4; the D gene is possibly TRBD1 (5 bases). The CDR3 has 12 amino acids. Trimming pared 5 bases from V and 8 bases from J, leaving 9 bases between. The V gene's germline CDR1 is SEHNR and CDR2 FQNEAQ (reference sequence). The CDR3 region has the DNA TGTGCCAGCAGCGTCCCAGGGGAAAAACTGTTTTTT. It codes for CASSVPGEKLFF.

V usage is TRBV19 and J usage is TRBJ1-5, with D possibly TRBD1 on 6 matching bases. Between the trimmed V and J ends, which lost 6 bases and 7 bases, there was a span of 16 bases. Germline CDR1 LNHDA, CDR2 SQIVND (reference sequence). The CDR3 contains 14 residues. The CDR3, as DNA: TGTGCCAGTAGGTACAGGGAGGGAAACCAGCCCCAGCATTTT. It encodes CASRYREGNQPQHF.

The genes are TRBV7-9 and TRBJ1-2; weak D call: TRBD1 (6 bases). The CDR3 sequence is 15 residues long. Deletions cut 5 bases from V and 0 bases from J, with 13 bases between. Germline CDR1 SEHNR, CDR2 FQNEAQ (reference sequence). CDR3 DNA: TGTGCCAGCAGCCCTCAGGACAGTGCTAACTATGGCTACACCTTC. Its translation is CASSPQDSANYGYTF.